The source of this T cell receptor beta chain is a study of blood T cell repertoires in COVID-19. Study as a whole: There were acute and convalescent COVID-19 samples, and they came from the United States, Italy and Spain.

The protocol was immunoSEQ multiplex PCR, while the TCRdb copy is restricted to in-frame clones and leaves out a portion. Counted here are a few hundred thousand clones, approximately 84% occurring once; the ten biggest clones make up 15% to 18%. Germline V gene data show CDR1 as MNHEY and CDR2 as SMNVEV (reference sequence). The CDR3 runs to 17 residues. Trimming took 3 bases from V and 7 from J, leaving 19 bases between them. Specimen: peripheral blood. The chain uses TRBV27 and TRBJ1-6; a possible D gene is TRBD1 (6 bases). This sequence was found in a person aged 70 to 85 with COVID-19, enrolled during active disease. CDR3 residues: CASSFQKTGWGNSPLHF. Here the CDR3 DNA reads TGTGCCAGCAGTTTCCAAAAGACAGGTTGGGGAAATTCACCCCTCCACTTT.